The clone carrying this TCR beta chain was observed many times. No antigen is known for it. This sample is part of a study of CD8+CD57+ T cells in acquired aplastic anemia. Looking at the study overall: Isolated CD4+ and CD8+ cells, once sorted, yielded DNA averaging roughly 3.4 ug. Findings and caveats of the study: CD8+ Simpson's diversity in patients was not significantly different from that in controls.

Patients chosen for sequencing had CD8+CD57+ cells that had expanded, as shown by flow cytometry. As a group, the patients uniformly had severe acquired aplastic anemia. TCR beta VDJ and CDR3 profiles were obtained from a genomic DNA template. Each CDR3 protein gets one entry after TCRdb re-called the reads with MiXCR. This table holds approximately 59,000 distinct CDR3 sequences, approximately 52% found once. V was shortened by 2 bases and J by 0 bases, with 8 bases between the two germline ends. The germline V gene has CDR1 SGHVS and CDR2 FNYEAQ. CDR3 length: 15 residues. This clonotype was obtained from a human donor with aplastic anemia. The sequenced material came from sorted CD4+, CD8+, or CD8+CD57+ T cells (not recorded which) from PBMCs. The chain uses TRBV7-6 and TRBJ1-5, with unresolved D. In nucleotides, the CDR3 is TGTGCCAGCAGCTTATTGATAGGTAGCAATCAGCCCCAGCATTTT. Translating it yields CASSLLIGSNQPQHF.